The present TCR beta chain was sequenced within a study of beta chain features in type 1 diabetes. Study results and caveats: Shorter TCRB CDR3s, moderately but significantly so, were found in Type 1 diabetes patients in all four CD4+ subsets.

The CDR3 is made up of 17 amino acids. Germline CDR1 is PRHDT and CDR2 is FYEKMQ (reference sequence). V gave up 4 bases and J gave up 4 bases, with 22 bases separating them. This clone came up a few times. The antigen remains undetermined. Investigators reverse transcribed all isolated RNA, so they sequenced expressed TCRB transcripts. The method was immunoSEQ multiplex PCR; TCRdb's version includes in-frame clones alone and lacks a portion of them. The data contain about 300,000 clones, less than 15% of them singletons. The sample taken for sequencing was naive CD4+ T cells from blood. The chain carries TRBV13 and TRBJ2-5; a weak D match, TRBD1 (6 bases). The source of this sequence is a woman aged 18-29 years with type 1 diabetes. This chain's CDR3 is CASSSRSALRGGETQYF. CDR3 coding DNA: TGTGCCAGCAGCTCACGGTCGGCTCTCAGAGGGGGAGAGACCCAGTACTTC.